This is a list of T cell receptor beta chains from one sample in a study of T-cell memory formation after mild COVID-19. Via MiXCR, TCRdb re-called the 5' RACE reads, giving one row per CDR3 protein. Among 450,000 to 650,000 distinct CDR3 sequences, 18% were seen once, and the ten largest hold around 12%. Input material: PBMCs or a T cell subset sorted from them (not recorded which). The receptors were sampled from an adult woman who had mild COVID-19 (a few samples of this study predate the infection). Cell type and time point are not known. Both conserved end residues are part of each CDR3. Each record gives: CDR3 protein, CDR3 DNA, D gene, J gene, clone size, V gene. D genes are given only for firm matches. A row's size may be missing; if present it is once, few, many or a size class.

CDR3aa: CASSLGNGGRGQPQHF
CDR3nt: TGTGCCAGCAGCTTAGGGAACGGGGGGCGGGGTCAGCCCCAGCATTTT
d_gene: -
j_gene: TRBJ1-5
abundance: few
v_gene: TRBV7-9

CDR3aa: CASREGDTGELFF
CDR3nt: TGCGCCAGCAGAGAAGGGGACACCGGGGAGCTGTTTTTT
d_gene: -
j_gene: TRBJ2-2
abundance: few
v_gene: TRBV5-1

CDR3aa: CATSATGQGNPDTQYF
CDR3nt: TGTGCCACCAGTGCCACCGGACAGGGGAACCCAGATACGCAGTATTTT
d_gene: TRBD1
j_gene: TRBJ2-3
abundance: -
v_gene: TRBV24-1

CDR3aa: CASSLDRGPNQPQHF
CDR3nt: TGTGCCAGCAGCTTAGATCGGGGTCCCAATCAGCCCCAGCATTTT
d_gene: -
j_gene: TRBJ1-5
abundance: -
v_gene: TRBV11-2

CDR3aa: CASSYLENNEQFF
CDR3nt: TGTGCCAGCAGCTACCTAGAGAACAATGAGCAGTTCTTC
d_gene: -
j_gene: TRBJ2-1
abundance: few
v_gene: TRBV11-1

CDR3aa: CASSRDRETSYEQYF
CDR3nt: TGTGCCAGTAGTAGGGACAGGGAGACCTCCTACGAGCAGTACTTC
d_gene: TRBD1
j_gene: TRBJ2-7
abundance: -
v_gene: TRBV19

CDR3aa: CASSPPTVMLGTEAFF
CDR3nt: TGTGCCAGCAGCCCGCCAACAGTGATGTTGGGGACTGAAGCTTTCTTT
d_gene: -
j_gene: TRBJ1-1
abundance: -
v_gene: TRBV11-3

CDR3aa: CASSSPGTEVYEQYF
CDR3nt: TGTGCCAGCAGTTCACCGGGGACAGAGGTATACGAGCAGTACTTC
d_gene: TRBD1
j_gene: TRBJ2-7
abundance: few
v_gene: TRBV12-3/TRBV12-4

CDR3aa: CASSAGTSHTGELFF
CDR3nt: TGTGCCAGCAGCGCCGGGACTAGCCACACCGGGGAGCTGTTTTTT
d_gene: TRBD2
j_gene: TRBJ2-2
abundance: -
v_gene: TRBV5-6

CDR3aa: CASSEEYFSYNEQFF
CDR3nt: TGTGCCAGCTCTGAGGAATATTTCTCCTACAATGAGCAGTTCTTC
d_gene: -
j_gene: TRBJ2-1
abundance: few
v_gene: TRBV6-4

CDR3aa: CATVRKDTGELFF
CDR3nt: TGTGCCACCGTCCGAAAGGACACCGGGGAGCTGTTTTTT
d_gene: -
j_gene: TRBJ2-2
abundance: -
v_gene: TRBV24-1

CDR3aa: CASWNTGELFF
CDR3nt: TGTGCCTCCTGGAACACCGGGGAGCTGTTTTTT
d_gene: -
j_gene: TRBJ2-2
abundance: few
v_gene: TRBV30

CDR3aa: CASSFNREGLSGANALTF
CDR3nt: TGTGCCAGCAGTTTTAACAGGGAGGGACTATCTGGGGCCAACGCCCTGACTTTC
d_gene: -
j_gene: TRBJ2-6
abundance: -
v_gene: TRBV27

CDR3aa: CASSEYGRGYTF
CDR3nt: TGTGCCAGCAGTGAATATGGTCGCGGCTACACCTTC
d_gene: -
j_gene: TRBJ1-2
abundance: -
v_gene: TRBV6-1

CDR3aa: CASSILTGNTEAFF
CDR3nt: TGTGCCAGCAGCATCCTGACAGGCAACACTGAAGCTTTCTTT
d_gene: -
j_gene: TRBJ1-1
abundance: -
v_gene: TRBV12-3/TRBV12-4

CDR3aa: CASSQDLLPLDTGELFF
CDR3nt: TGTGCCAGCAGCCAAGATCTACTCCCATTGGACACCGGGGAGCTGTTTTTT
d_gene: -
j_gene: TRBJ2-2
abundance: -
v_gene: TRBV3-1

CDR3aa: CASSLGGTIGSDEQYF
CDR3nt: TGTGCCAGCAGCTTGGGAGGGACTATTGGGTCTGACGAGCAGTACTTC
d_gene: TRBD2
j_gene: TRBJ2-7
abundance: -
v_gene: TRBV5-4

CDR3aa: CASSLRWTGDTGELFF
CDR3nt: TGTGCCAGCAGCCTTCGGTGGACAGGCGACACCGGGGAGCTGTTTTTT
d_gene: TRBD1
j_gene: TRBJ2-2
abundance: -
v_gene: TRBV7-6

CDR3aa: CASSHPNGRGNQPQHF
CDR3nt: TGTGCCAGCAGCCATCCCAACGGTCGGGGCAATCAGCCCCAGCATTTT
d_gene: -
j_gene: TRBJ1-5
abundance: few
v_gene: TRBV3-1

CDR3aa: CASSQVLGPTDTQYF
CDR3nt: TGCGCCAGCAGCCAAGTTCTTGGCCCCACAGATACGCAGTATTTT
d_gene: -
j_gene: TRBJ2-3
abundance: few
v_gene: TRBV4-3

CDR3aa: CASDSGGAGRNEQFF
CDR3nt: TGTGCCAGCGATAGCGGGGGGGCTGGTCGCAATGAGCAGTTCTTC
d_gene: TRBD2
j_gene: TRBJ2-1
abundance: -
v_gene: TRBV12-3/TRBV12-4

CDR3aa: CATSRDISYEQYF
CDR3nt: TGTGCCACCAGCAGGGACATCAGCTACGAGCAGTACTTC
d_gene: -
j_gene: TRBJ2-7
abundance: many
v_gene: TRBV15

CDR3aa: CSVEGPGQMNEQYF
CDR3nt: TGCAGCGTTGAAGGACCGGGACAGATGAACGAGCAGTACTTC
d_gene: TRBD1
j_gene: TRBJ2-7
abundance: -
v_gene: TRBV29-1

CDR3aa: CASSESGYRAGYTF
CDR3nt: TGTGCCAGCAGTGAATCTGGCTACAGGGCTGGCTACACCTTC
d_gene: -
j_gene: TRBJ1-2
abundance: -
v_gene: TRBV25-1

CDR3aa: CASSQAIAGYNEQFF
CDR3nt: TGCGCCAGCAGCCAAGCGATAGCGGGCTACAATGAGCAGTTCTTC
d_gene: TRBD2
j_gene: TRBJ2-1
abundance: -
v_gene: TRBV4-1

CDR3aa: CASSLSGNSNQPQHF
CDR3nt: TGTGCCAGCAGTTTATCCGGCAATAGCAATCAGCCCCAGCATTTT
d_gene: -
j_gene: TRBJ1-5
abundance: many
v_gene: TRBV12-3/TRBV12-4

CDR3aa: CASSLDESSYNEQFF
CDR3nt: TGCGCCAGCAGCTTGGACGAAAGCTCCTACAATGAGCAGTTCTTC
d_gene: -
j_gene: TRBJ2-1
abundance: -
v_gene: TRBV5-1

CDR3aa: CASRAGTNIQYF
CDR3nt: TGTGCCAGCAGGGCGGGAACAAACATTCAGTACTTC
d_gene: -
j_gene: TRBJ2-4
abundance: -
v_gene: TRBV2

CDR3aa: CASSSPTGTSGRFEQYF
CDR3nt: TGTGCCAGCAGTTCGCCTACCGGGACTAGCGGGAGGTTCGAGCAGTACTTC
d_gene: TRBD2
j_gene: TRBJ2-7
abundance: few
v_gene: TRBV27

CDR3aa: CSARASVGVGEKLFF
CDR3nt: TGCAGTGCTAGAGCCTCAGTGGGAGTAGGTGAAAAACTGTTTTTT
d_gene: -
j_gene: TRBJ1-4
abundance: -
v_gene: TRBV20-1

CDR3aa: CAIRSSKEGEQFF
CDR3nt: TGTGCCATCAGGAGTAGCAAAGAGGGTGAGCAGTTCTTC
d_gene: -
j_gene: TRBJ2-1
abundance: many
v_gene: TRBV10-3

CDR3aa: CASSPRQGLQETQYF
CDR3nt: TGTGCCAGCAGCCCCCGACAGGGGCTCCAAGAGACCCAGTACTTC
d_gene: TRBD1
j_gene: TRBJ2-5
abundance: -
v_gene: TRBV14

CDR3aa: CATSDPQTGIYGYTF
CDR3nt: TGTGCCACCAGTGATCCACAGACAGGGATCTATGGCTACACCTTC
d_gene: TRBD1
j_gene: TRBJ1-2
abundance: -
v_gene: TRBV24-1

CDR3aa: CASSPIGAGNTIYF
CDR3nt: TGTGCCAGCAGTCCCATAGGGGCTGGAAACACCATATATTTT
d_gene: -
j_gene: TRBJ1-3
abundance: -
v_gene: TRBV28

CDR3aa: CASSTTEQYF
CDR3nt: TGTGCCAGCAGTACGACAGAGCAGTACTTC
d_gene: -
j_gene: TRBJ2-7
abundance: few
v_gene: TRBV25-1

CDR3aa: CASSHIRGWDTQYF
CDR3nt: TGCGCCAGCAGCCATATCAGGGGTTGGGATACGCAGTATTTT
d_gene: -
j_gene: TRBJ2-3
abundance: few
v_gene: TRBV4-1

CDR3aa: CATSTAGTSGTYEQFF
CDR3nt: TGTGCCACCAGCACCGCCGGGACTAGCGGGACGTATGAGCAGTTCTTC
d_gene: TRBD2
j_gene: TRBJ2-1
abundance: -
v_gene: TRBV15

CDR3aa: CAWSFGPVDTQYF
CDR3nt: TGTGCCTGGAGTTTCGGGCCTGTAGATACGCAGTATTTT
d_gene: -
j_gene: TRBJ2-3
abundance: -
v_gene: TRBV30

CDR3aa: CASSLVSADTQYF
CDR3nt: TGTGCCAGCAGTTTAGTTTCGGCGGATACGCAGTATTTT
d_gene: -
j_gene: TRBJ2-3
abundance: -
v_gene: TRBV27

CDR3aa: CASSFYRGNYGYTF
CDR3nt: TGCGCCAGCAGCTTCTACAGGGGAAACTATGGCTACACCTTC
d_gene: TRBD1
j_gene: TRBJ1-2
abundance: -
v_gene: TRBV5-1

CDR3aa: CASSQDRYLDTEAFF
CDR3nt: TGCGCCAGCAGCCAAGATAGGTATTTGGACACTGAAGCTTTCTTT
d_gene: -
j_gene: TRBJ1-1
abundance: -
v_gene: TRBV4-3